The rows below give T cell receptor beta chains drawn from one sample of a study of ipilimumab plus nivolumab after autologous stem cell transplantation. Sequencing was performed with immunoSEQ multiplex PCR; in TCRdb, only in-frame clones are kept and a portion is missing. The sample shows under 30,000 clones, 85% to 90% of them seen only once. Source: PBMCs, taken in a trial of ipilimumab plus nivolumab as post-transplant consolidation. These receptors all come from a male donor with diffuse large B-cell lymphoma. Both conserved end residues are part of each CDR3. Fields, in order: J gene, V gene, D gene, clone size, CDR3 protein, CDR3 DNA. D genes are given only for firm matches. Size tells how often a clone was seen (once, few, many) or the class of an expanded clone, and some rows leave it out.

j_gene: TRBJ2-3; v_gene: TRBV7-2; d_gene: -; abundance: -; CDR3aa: CASSYGGPRTDTQYF; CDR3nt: TGTGCCAGCAGTTACGGGGGGCCGAGAACAGATACGCAGTATTTT
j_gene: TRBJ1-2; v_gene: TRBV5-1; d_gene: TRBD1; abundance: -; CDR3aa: CASRAGTGGGYTF; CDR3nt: TGCGCCAGCAGGGCCGGGACAGGGGGAGGCTACACCTTC
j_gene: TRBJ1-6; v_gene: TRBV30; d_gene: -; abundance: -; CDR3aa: CAGSGKGTSPLHF; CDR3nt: TGTGCCGGGTCGGGAAAAGGCACTTCACCCCTCCACTTT
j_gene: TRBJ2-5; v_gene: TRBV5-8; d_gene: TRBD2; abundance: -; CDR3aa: CASSLGLAGFLETQYF; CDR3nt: TGTGCCAGCAGCCTCGGACTAGCGGGGTTCTTAGAGACCCAGTACTTC
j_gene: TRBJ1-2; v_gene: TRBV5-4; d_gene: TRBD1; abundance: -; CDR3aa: CASSLSDRGSGYTF; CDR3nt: TGTGCCAGCAGCTTATCGGACAGGGGATCCGGCTACACCTTC
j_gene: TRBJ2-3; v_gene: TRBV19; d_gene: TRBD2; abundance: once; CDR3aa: CASSELGRGGTQYF; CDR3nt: TGTGCCAGTAGTGAGCTAGGGCGGGGGGGTACGCAGTATTTT
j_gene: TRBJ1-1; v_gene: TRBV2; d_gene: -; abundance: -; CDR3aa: CASSVGILTEAFF; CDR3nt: TGTGCCAGCAGTGTAGGGATTCTCACTGAAGCTTTCTTT
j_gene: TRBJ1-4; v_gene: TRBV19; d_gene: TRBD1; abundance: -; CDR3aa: CASSSDRVAANEKLFF; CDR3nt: TGTGCCAGTAGTTCGGACAGGGTGGCGGCTAATGAAAAACTGTTTTTT
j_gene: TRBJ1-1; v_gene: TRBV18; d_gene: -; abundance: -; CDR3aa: CASSPEFPEENTEAFF; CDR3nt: TGTGCCAGCTCACCAGAATTCCCAGAGGAGAACACTGAAGCTTTCTTT
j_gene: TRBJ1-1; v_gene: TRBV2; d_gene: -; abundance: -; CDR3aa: CASSDPRTEAFF; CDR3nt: TGTGCCAGCAGCGACCCACGGACTGAAGCTTTCTTT
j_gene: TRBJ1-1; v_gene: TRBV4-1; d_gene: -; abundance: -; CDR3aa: CASSSDPNTEAFF; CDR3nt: TGCGCCAGCAGCTCCGACCCGAACACTGAAGCTTTCTTT
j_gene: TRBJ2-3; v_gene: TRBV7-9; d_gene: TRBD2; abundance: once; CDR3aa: CASSFTGTSIDTQYF; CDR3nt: TGTGCCAGCAGCTTTACCGGGACTAGTATAGATACGCAGTATTTT
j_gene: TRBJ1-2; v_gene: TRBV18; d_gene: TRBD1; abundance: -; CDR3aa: CASSPPGQGASSFYGYTF; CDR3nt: TGTGCCAGCTCACCCCCGGGACAGGGGGCTTCGTCGTTTTATGGCTACACCTTC
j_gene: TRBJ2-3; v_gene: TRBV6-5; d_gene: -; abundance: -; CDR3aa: CASSLGALTDTQYF; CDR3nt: TGTGCCAGCAGTTTAGGGGCCTTGACAGATACGCAGTATTTT
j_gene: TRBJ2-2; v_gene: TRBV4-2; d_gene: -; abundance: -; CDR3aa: CASSRPELGSGELFF; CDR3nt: TGTGCCAGCAGCCGACCAGAGTTGGGTTCCGGGGAGCTGTTTTTT
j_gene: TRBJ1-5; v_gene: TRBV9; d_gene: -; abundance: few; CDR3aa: CASSKFSNQPQHF; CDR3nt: TGTGCCAGCAGCAAGTTTAGCAATCAGCCCCAGCATTTT
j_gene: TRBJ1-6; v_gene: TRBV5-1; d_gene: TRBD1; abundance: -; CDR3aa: CASSLGGTENSPLHF; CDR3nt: TGCGCCAGCAGCTTGGGGGGGACAGAAAATTCACCCCTCCACTTT
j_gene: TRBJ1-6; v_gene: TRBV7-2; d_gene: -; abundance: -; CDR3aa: CASSLETWSPLHF; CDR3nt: TGTGCCAGCAGCTTAGAAACGTGGTCACCCCTCCACTTT
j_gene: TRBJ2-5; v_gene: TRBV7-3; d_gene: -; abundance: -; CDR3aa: CASSLGSQGRGTQYF; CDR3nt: TGTGCCAGCAGCTTAGGTAGCCAGGGAAGGGGGACCCAGTACTTC
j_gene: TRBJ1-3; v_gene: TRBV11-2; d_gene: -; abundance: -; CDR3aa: CASSLILGSGNTIYF; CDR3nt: TGTGCCAGCAGCTTAATACTTGGCTCTGGAAACACCATATATTTT
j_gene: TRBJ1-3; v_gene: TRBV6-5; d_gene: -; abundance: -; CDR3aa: CASRTWGVSGNTIYF; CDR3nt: TGTGCCAGCAGGACCTGGGGGGTCTCTGGAAACACCATATATTTT
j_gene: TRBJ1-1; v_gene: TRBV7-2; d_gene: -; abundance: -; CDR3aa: CASSLSDRDTEAFF; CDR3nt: TGTGCCAGCAGCTTATCGGACAGAGACACTGAAGCTTTCTTT
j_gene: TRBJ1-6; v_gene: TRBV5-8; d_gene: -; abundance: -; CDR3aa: CASSSYPDRRGLHF; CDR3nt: TGTGCCAGCAGCTCCTACCCGGACAGACGAGGCCTCCACTTT
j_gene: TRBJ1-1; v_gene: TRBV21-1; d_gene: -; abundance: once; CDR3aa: CASSKFTTTKGAEAFF; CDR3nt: TGTGCCAGCAGCAAATTCACTACAACTAAGGGCGCTGAAGCTTTCTTT
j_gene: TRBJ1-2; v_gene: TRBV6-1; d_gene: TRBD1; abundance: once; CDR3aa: CASSTDRVNYGYTF; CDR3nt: TGTGCCAGCAGTACGGACAGGGTCAACTATGGCTACACCTTC
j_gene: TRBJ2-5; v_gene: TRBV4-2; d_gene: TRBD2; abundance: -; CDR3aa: CASSQDAGGQETQYF; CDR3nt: TGTGCCAGCAGCCAAGATGCGGGGGGGCAAGAGACCCAGTACTTC
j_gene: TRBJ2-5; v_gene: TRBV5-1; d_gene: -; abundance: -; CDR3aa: CASSSAGGETQYF; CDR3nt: TGCGCCAGCAGCTCAGCGGGCGGGGAGACCCAGTACTTC
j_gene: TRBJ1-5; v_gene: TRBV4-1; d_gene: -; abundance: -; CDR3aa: CASSQPLGGRAGQPQHF; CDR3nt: TGCGCCAGCAGCCAACCTTTAGGCGGACGGGCGGGTCAGCCCCAGCATTTT
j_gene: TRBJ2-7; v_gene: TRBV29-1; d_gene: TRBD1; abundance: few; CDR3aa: CSAGQFLSYEQYF; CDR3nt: TGCAGCGCGGGACAGTTCCTCTCCTACGAGCAGTACTTC
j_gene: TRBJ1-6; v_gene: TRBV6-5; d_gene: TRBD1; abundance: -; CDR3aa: CASSYTTGTGRSPLHF; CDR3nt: TGTGCCAGCAGTTACACGACCGGGACAGGGAGATCACCCCTCCACTTT
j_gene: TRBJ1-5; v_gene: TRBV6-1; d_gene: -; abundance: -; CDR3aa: CASSVVQNSNQPQHF; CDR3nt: TGTGCCAGCAGTGTCGTACAGAATAGCAATCAGCCCCAGCATTTT
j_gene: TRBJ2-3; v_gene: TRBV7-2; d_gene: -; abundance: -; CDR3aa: CASSLAMWRSDTQYF; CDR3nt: TGTGCCAGCAGCTTAGCCATGTGGAGGTCAGATACGCAGTATTTT
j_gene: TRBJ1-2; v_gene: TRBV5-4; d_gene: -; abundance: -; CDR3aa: CASNSQSLNYGYTF; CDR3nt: TGTGCCAGCAATTCCCAGTCGCTTAACTATGGCTACACCTTC
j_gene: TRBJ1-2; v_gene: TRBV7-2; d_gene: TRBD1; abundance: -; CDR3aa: CASSTGTGVGMDGYTF; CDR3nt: TGTGCCAGCAGCACCGGGACAGGGGTTGGCATGGATGGCTACACCTTC
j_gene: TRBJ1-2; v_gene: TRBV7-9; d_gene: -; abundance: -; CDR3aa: CASSLGTLNYGYTF; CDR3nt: TGTGCCAGCAGCTTAGGTACTCTTAACTATGGCTACACCTTC
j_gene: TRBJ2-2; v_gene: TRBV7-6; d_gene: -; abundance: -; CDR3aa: CASSLDGQIPNTGELFF; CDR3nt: TGTGCCAGCAGCTTAGACGGTCAGATTCCGAACACCGGGGAGCTGTTTTTT
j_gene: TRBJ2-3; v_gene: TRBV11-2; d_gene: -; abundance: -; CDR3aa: CASKLRGGTDTQYF; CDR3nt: TGTGCCAGCAAGCTTAGGGGGGGCACAGATACGCAGTATTTT
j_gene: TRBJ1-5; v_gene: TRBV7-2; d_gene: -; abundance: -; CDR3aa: CASSWWGRGEGQPQHF; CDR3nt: TGTGCCAGCAGCTGGTGGGGGCGCGGTGAAGGACAGCCCCAGCATTTT
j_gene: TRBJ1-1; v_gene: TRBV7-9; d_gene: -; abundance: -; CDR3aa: CASSTTGRNTEAFF; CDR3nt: TGTGCCAGCAGCACAACCGGGCGGAACACTGAAGCTTTCTTT
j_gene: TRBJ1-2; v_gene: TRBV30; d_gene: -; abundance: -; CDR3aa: CAHGGAGISYGYTF; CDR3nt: TGTGCCCACGGGGGGGCAGGGATATCCTATGGCTACACCTTC